Below, 21 T cell receptor beta chains from the same sample are listed, as sequenced in a study of blood T cells in healthy people across ages (dated by TCRdb to the mid-2010s). The receptor library was made with 5' RACE. Sequencer: Illumina HiSeq 2500. A second roughly 6 to 11 cycle PCR used a sample-barcoded 5' primer and a J-beta primer mix. TCRdb's own reprocessing of the public reads used fastp at Q25 and MiXCR and kept productive beta chains. Rows merge per CDR3 protein into single entries with the most common DNA and genes. For this sample the table gives about 1 million distinct CDR3 sequences, of which 40% to 50% were detected only once. The ten top clones hold under 20% of the sample. Sequencing used blood. Every receptor here comes from a woman aged 55-69 years in good health.

The genes are TRBV7-9 and TRBJ2-1, with 9 bases identical to TRBD1. The CDR3 consists of 15 residues. The V segment lost 7 bases and the J segment 4 bases; nucleotides outside the gene matches: 8. The germline gives CDR1 SEHNR, CDR2 FQNEAQ (reference sequence). In nucleotides, the CDR3 is TGTGCCAGCACCTTGGGGACAGGGACTTACAATGAGCAGTTCTTC. It translates to CASTLGTGTYNEQFF.

J is TRBJ1-5 and V is TRBV30; tentative D call: TRBD1 (6 bases). V lost 1 base and J 1 base, leaving 8 bases between the germline ends. The CDR3 consists of 14 residues. Germline values: CDR1 GTSNPN, CDR2 SVGIG (reference sequence). CDR3 in DNA: TGTGCCTGGAGTGGGGGGCAGAGCAATCAGCCCCAGCATTTT. Its protein product is CAWSGGQSNQPQHF.

In its sample, this clonotype was seen many times. CDR3 sequence reads: CASKVGSTDTQYF. The CDR3 nucleotides read TGCGCCAGCAAGGTCGGGAGCACAGATACGCAGTATTTT. J is TRBJ2-3 and V is TRBV5-1; no definite D call. This CDR3 is built from 13 residues. V was pared by 6 bases and J by 0 bases, with 8 bases between. Germline CDR1 SGHRS, CDR2 YFSETQ. Based on the CDR3 plus reference TRBV5-1 and TRBJ2-3, the full variable domain is KAGVTQTPRYLIKTRGQQVTLSCSPISGHRSVSWYQQTPGQGLQFLFEYFSETQRNKGNFPGRFSGRQFSNSRSEMNVSTLELGDSALYLCASKVGSTDTQYFGPGTRLTVL.

This clonotype showed up many times. The chain uses TRBV27 and TRBJ2-7; TRBD2 agrees at 12 bases. V lost 6 bases, J lost 3 bases, and 6 bases stayed unmatched. Germline values: CDR1 MNHEY, CDR2 SMNVEV (reference sequence). The CDR3 length is 15 residues. In nucleotides, the CDR3 is TGTGCCAGCAGCCCTCGACTAGCGGGAGACTACGAGCAGTACTTC. It codes for CASSPRLAGDYEQYF.

The chain uses TRBV7-2 and TRBJ1-2; 7 bases match TRBD1. The V and J ends lost 5 bases and 7 bases, in that order; junction bases with no gene match: 7. The CDR3 covers 13 residues. Germline V gene sequence: CDR1 SGHTA, CDR2 FQGNSA. In nucleotides, the CDR3 is TGTGCCAGCAGCCGAGGGGGCGGGAGTGGCTACACCTTC. It codes for CASSRGGGSGYTF.

The V and J genes are TRBV24-1 and TRBJ2-1; 7 bases agree with TRBD1. The CDR3 runs to 16 residues. Trimming removed 4 bases from V and 8 bases from J; junction bases left unmatched: 13. Germline loops: CDR1 KGHDR, CDR2 SFDVKD. The CDR3 reads CATSDVDREYPHEQFF. The CDR3 DNA is TGTGCCACCAGTGACGTCGACAGGGAGTATCCACATGAGCAGTTCTTC.

The sample holds one count of this clonotype. The chain uses TRBV11-3 and TRBJ2-5, with 7 bases that match TRBD1. This CDR3 comprises 15 residues. The V gene's germline CDR1 is SGHNT and CDR2 YENEEA. Trimming cost V 5 bases and J 5 bases; bases outside gene matches: 11. As DNA, the CDR3 is TGTGCCAGCAGCAGCCGACAGGGTCCCGTGGAGACCCAGTACTTC. Protein: CASSSRQGPVETQYF.

CDR3 sequence (DNA): TGTGCCAGCAGTTCTTCCTTCCGGGTGCACTACGAGCAGTACTTC. Protein product: CASSSSFRVHYEQYF. The gene calls are TRBV6-5 and TRBJ2-7; D unresolved. Germline-derived CDR1 and CDR2 are MNHEY and SVGAGI. This CDR3 is built from 15 residues. V dropped 4 bases and J dropped 3 bases, with 16 bases sitting between them.

The rearrangement uses TRBV7-8 and TRBJ2-3; 11 bases map to TRBD2. Germline V gene data show CDR1 as SGHVS and CDR2 as FQNEAQ. The CDR3 spans 18 residues. Unmatched junction bases numbered 10, after V lost 3 bases and J lost 2 bases. The CDR3 DNA is TGTGCCAGCAGCTTCCCGCTTCAACTAGCGGGGGCCACAGATACGCAGTATTTT. Amino acid sequence: CASSFPLQLAGATDTQYF.

This clonotype was detected only a few times. The chain joins TRBV6-2 or TRBV6-3 to TRBJ2-1; 9 bases fit TRBD2. This CDR3 comprises 17 residues. Per the germline V gene, CDR1 is MNHEY and CDR2 is SVGEGT. The ends lost 0 bases at V and 1 base at J; junction bases unmatched: 4. DNA for the CDR3: TGTGCCAGCAGTTACTCAAGGCTAGCGGGGTCCTACAATGAGCAGTTCTTC. It codes for CASSYSRLAGSYNEQFF.

The genes are TRBV19 and TRBJ2-1; the match to TRBD2 covers 12 bases. The J call may be mistaken, given a closer DNA end match to TRBJ2-7. CDR3 length: 15 residues. In germline, CDR1 is LNHDA, CDR2 SQIVND (reference sequence). CDR3 in amino acids: CASRRTSGAYNEQYF. The CDR3 DNA is TGTGCCAGTAGGCGGACTAGCGGGGCTTACAATGAGCAGTACTTC.

This clonotype turned up a few times. The CDR3 DNA reads TGTGCCAGCAGTTACGGTTCAGAGACCCAGTACTTC. Its translation is CASSYGSETQYF. The chain recombines TRBV6-5 with TRBJ2-5; D gene ambiguous. This CDR3 is 12 amino acids long. Germline V gives CDR1 MNHEY, CDR2 SVGAGI. V lost 2 bases to trimming and J lost 4 bases, with 5 bases between them.

This clonotype was seen many times. This chain links TRBV6-6 with TRBJ2-5; tentative D call: TRBD1 (5 bases). Germline assignment: CDR1 MNHNY and CDR2 SVGAGI (reference sequence). With 0 bases removed from V and 1 base from J, the gap between germline ends came to 6 bases. CDR3 length: 14 amino acids. The chain's CDR3 is CASSYSTAQETQYF. DNA for the CDR3: TGTGCCAGCAGTTACTCGACAGCCCAAGAGACCCAGTACTTC.

This clonotype was detected a few times. V is TRBV24-1 and J is TRBJ2-7; possibly TRBD2 for D (5 bases). The CDR3 covers 14 residues. Trimming pared 2 bases from V and 3 bases from J, leaving 10 bases between. Germline V gives CDR1 KGHDR, CDR2 SFDVKD. The CDR3 sequence: CATSDYKRSYEQYF. The DNA for the CDR3 is TGTGCCACCAGTGATTACAAGCGGAGCTACGAGCAGTACTTC.

This chain joins TRBV28 and TRBJ2-7; 12 positions agree with TRBD2. V was pared by 5 bases and J by 4 bases, with 6 bases of the junction left unmatched. The CDR3 length is 15 residues. Germline CDR1 and CDR2: MDHEN and SYDVKM. CDR3 coding DNA: TGTGCCAGCAGTCCCCTCCTAGCGGGAGGGTACGAGCAGTACTTC. Its protein product is CASSPLLAGGYEQYF. The full variable domain, rest sourced from reference TRBV28 and TRBJ2-7, is DVKVTQSSRYLVKRTGEKVFLECVQDMDHENMFWYRQDPGLGLRLIYFSYDVKMKEKGDIPEGYSVSREKKERFSLILESASTNQTSMYLCASSPLLAGGYEQYFGPGTRLTVT.

In its sample, this clonotype was seen many times. The chain uses TRBV29-1 and TRBJ2-5; D is perhaps TRBD2 (5 bases). Germline CDR1 reads SQVTM; CDR2 reads ANQGSEA. CDR3 length: 11 amino acids. Trimming took off 6 bases at V and 5 bases at J, with 10 bases between the two ends. The CDR3 nucleotides are TGCAGCGTAGCGGACTTCGAGACCCAGTACTTC. Protein: CSVADFETQYF. The full variable domain, its missing parts supplied by reference TRBV29-1 and TRBJ2-5, is SAVISQKPSRDICQRGTSLTIQCQVDSQVTMMFWYRQQPGQSLTLIATANQGSEATYESGFVIDKFPISRPNLTFSTLTVSNMSPEDSSIYLCSVADFETQYFGPGTRLLVL.

The gene calls are TRBV13 and TRBJ2-4, with D possibly being TRBD1 (6 bases). The germline V and J ends were trimmed by 5 bases and 0 bases, with 14 bases remaining between them. From germline, CDR1 is PRHDT and CDR2 FYEKMQ (reference sequence). This CDR3 region has 16 residues. Here the CDR3 DNA reads TGTGCCAGCAGCACCCGGACAGCCCAAGCCAAAAACATTCAGTACTTC. Translation: CASSTRTAQAKNIQYF. Together with reference TRBV13 and TRBJ2-4, the CDR3 gives the full variable domain: AAGVIQSPRHLIKEKRETATLKCYPIPRHDTVYWYQQGPGQDPQFLISFYEKMQSDKGSIPDRFSAQQFSDYHSELNMSSLELGDSALYFCASSTRTAQAKNIQYFGAGTRLSVL.

This clonotype was counted only a few times. The J gene is TRBJ2-5, the V gene TRBV10-3; 7 bases match TRBD1. The ends lost 10 bases at V and 4 bases at J; junction bases unmatched: 9. The CDR3 is made up of 13 amino acids. CDR1 is ENHRY, CDR2 SYGVKD, per germline. In DNA, the CDR3 is TGTGCCACCCTACGACAGGGTTCAGAGACCCAGTACTTC. Translation gives CATLRQGSETQYF.

The chain has TRBV5-1 and TRBJ2-3; 8 positions match TRBD2. Germline CDR1 SGHRS, CDR2 YFSETQ. Losses at the gene ends were 0 bases for V and 2 bases for J; bases not matched to a gene: 2. This CDR3 has 15 amino acids. The CDR3, as DNA: TGCGCCAGCAGCTTGGTAGCGGGAATCACAGATACGCAGTATTTT. It yields the protein CASSLVAGITDTQYF.

In regard to this clonotype: At one end the junction does not follow the germline gene, possibly because of a read error. V is TRBV6-5 and J is TRBJ2-1; 8 bases fit TRBD2. Per germline, CDR1 MNHEY and CDR2 SVGAGI. CDR3 length: 15 amino acids. CDR3 amino acids: CASSYSGANYDEQFF. The CDR3 DNA is TGTGCCAGCAGCTATAGCGGGGCGAACTACGATGAGCAGTTCTTC.

A few counts support this clonotype. The chain combines TRBV4-2 with TRBJ2-4, with TRBD2 matching over 13 bases. The DNA end lines up better with TRBJ2-7; the J call may be wrong. In germline, CDR1 is LGHNA, CDR2 YNFKEQ. The CDR3 is made up of 15 amino acids. The CDR3 bases are TGTGCCAGCAGCGAACTAGCGGGAGGGCCGTACGAGCAGTACTTC. This sequence encodes CASSELAGGPYEQYF.